The 8 T cell receptor beta chains below come from one sample, sequenced in a study of T cell repertoires in cytomegalovirus infection. TCRdb ran MiXCR on the reads and lists one entry per CDR3 protein. The repertoire includes over 150,000 distinct CDR3 sequences, about a sixth of them detected once, and almost 25% sits in the top ten. Sequencing input: CD8+ T cells from PBMCs. These receptors all stem from a human donor in good health (CMV status not recorded). Some clones in this sample may be carry-over from other donors' samples.

This chain joins TRBV7-8 and TRBJ2-2, with 11 bases lining up with TRBD1. The CDR3 totals 16 residues. Germline CDR1 and CDR2: SGHVS and FQNEAQ. Unmatched junction bases numbered 1, after V lost 1 base and J lost 3 bases. CDR3 in amino acids: CASSLGDRGYTGELFF. CDR3 DNA sequence: TGTGCCAGCAGCTTAGGGGACAGGGGGTACACCGGGGAGCTGTTTTTT.

The chain carries TRBV30 and TRBJ2-1, with D uncertain. This CDR3 contains 15 residues. Deletions cut 2 bases from V and 0 bases from J, with 11 bases between. Germline CDR1 and CDR2: GTSNPN and SVGIG (reference sequence). This CDR3 is CAWSTGPSSYNEQFF. The CDR3 DNA is TGTGCCTGGAGTACTGGACCAAGCTCCTACAATGAGCAGTTCTTC.

This clonotype has just a few counts. This sequence joins TRBV7-9 and TRBJ2-7, with a weak D call TRBD2 (7 bases). The germline gives CDR1 SEHNR, CDR2 FQNEAQ (reference sequence). The CDR3 covers 14 residues. Trimming removed 2 bases at V and 5 bases at J, with 13 bases between. For the CDR3, the DNA is TGTGCCAGCAGCTTAAGGGGGGGCGCAGACGAGCAGTACTTC. Translated: CASSLRGGADEQYF.

This clonotype showed up just a few times. The chain combines TRBV6-2 or TRBV6-3 with TRBJ2-3; D is unresolved. V lost 2 bases, J lost 0 bases, and 6 bases lay in between. The CDR3 spans 14 residues. Germline V CDR1 and CDR2: MNHEY, SVGEGT. The CDR3 loop is CASSYLGSTDTQYF. In DNA, the CDR3 is TGTGCCAGCAGTTACCTGGGGAGCACAGATACGCAGTATTTT.

Comments on this clonotype: The junction shows a germline mismatch at one end, possibly a read error. The chain couples TRBV4-1 to TRBJ2-1; TRBD2 matches at 11 bases. The germline gives CDR1 MGHRA, CDR2 YSYEKL. This CDR3 region has 13 residues. CDR3 DNA: TGCGCCAGCAGCCAAGAACTAGCGGGAGCCCAGGTCTTC. Its translation is CASSQELAGAQVF.

This CDR3 reads CASSYADPGEKLFF. The CDR3 region has the DNA TGTGCCAGCAGTTACGCGGACCCGGGTGAAAAACTGTTTTTT. This chain uses TRBV6-5 with TRBJ1-4; D is uncertain. This CDR3 region has 14 residues. Looked up from germline, CDR1 is MNHEY and CDR2 is SVGAGI. V was shortened by 2 bases and J by 7 bases, with 11 bases between the two germline ends.

There are a few counts of this clonotype. V is TRBV6-4 and J is TRBJ2-1; TRBD2 agrees at 7 bases. Germline CDR1 and CDR2: MRHNA and SNTAGT. The CDR3 length is 16 residues. V shed 0 bases and J 0 bases; nucleotides not matched to a gene: 2. CDR3 sequence: CASSDSGEGSYNEQFF. In DNA, the CDR3 is TGTGCCAGCAGTGACTCGGGGGAGGGCTCCTACAATGAGCAGTTCTTC.

This clonotype appeared a few times. The chain joins TRBV6-5 to TRBJ2-7; a weak D match, TRBD1 (6 bases). The CDR3 extends over 14 amino acids. Germline assignment: CDR1 MNHEY and CDR2 SVGAGI. V lost 8 bases and J lost 2, with 16 bases in between. CDR3 sequence (DNA): TGTGCCAGCGGGACCCCGGGACAAACCTACGAGCAGTACTTC. Protein: CASGTPGQTYEQYF.